This TCR beta chain was recovered during a study of blood T cell repertoires in COVID-19. Study background: Spain, Italy and the United States supplied samples that represented acute and convalescent COVID-19. From T cells, B-cell-depleted T cells, or PBMCs came the material, which was cDNA or gDNA.

Germline-derived CDR1 and CDR2 are GTSNPN and SVGIG (reference sequence). CDR3 length: 13 residues. V was clipped by 1 base and J by 3 bases; unmatched bases: 1. In the original workflow: Estimation of nucleated cell counts was performed using reference gene primer amplification. Sequenced by immunoSEQ multiplex PCR; TCRdb stores in-frame clones only, minus some. V, J and clone size were drawn from that table, and D and trimming were deduced from the DNA. The sample shows 350,000 to 550,000 clones, approximately 90% of them seen only once. The J gene is TRBJ2-7, the V gene TRBV30; the match to TRBD1 covers 9 bases. The sequence derives from a woman under 40 with acute or convalescent COVID-19. The sample comprised peripheral blood. CDR3 in amino acids: CAWSAGQGYEQYF. As DNA, the CDR3 is TGTGCCTGGAGTGCGGGACAGGGCTACGAGCAGTACTTC.